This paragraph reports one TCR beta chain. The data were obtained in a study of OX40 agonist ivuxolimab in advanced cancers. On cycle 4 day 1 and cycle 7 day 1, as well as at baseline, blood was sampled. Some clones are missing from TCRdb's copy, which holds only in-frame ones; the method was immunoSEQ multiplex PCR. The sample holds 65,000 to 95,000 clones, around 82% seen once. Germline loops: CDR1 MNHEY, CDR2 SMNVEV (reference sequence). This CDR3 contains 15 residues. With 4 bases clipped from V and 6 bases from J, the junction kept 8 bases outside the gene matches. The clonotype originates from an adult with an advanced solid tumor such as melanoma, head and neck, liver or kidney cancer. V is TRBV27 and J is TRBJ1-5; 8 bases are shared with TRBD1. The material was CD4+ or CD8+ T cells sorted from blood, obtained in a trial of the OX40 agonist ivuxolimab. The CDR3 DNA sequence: TGTGCCAGCAGTTCCCTGACAGGGGCGGGTCAGCCCCAGCATTTT. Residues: CASSSLTGAGQPQHF.